A selection of T cell receptor beta chains follows, all from one sample in a study of blood T cells in healthy people across ages. TCRdb redid the calling of the 5' RACE reads with MiXCR, one entry per CDR3 protein. The sample consists of about 640,000 distinct CDR3 sequences, approximately 50% of them appearing once. The sequencing sample was made of blood. Receptors were obtained from a man aged 55 to 70 in good health. Each CDR3 is given with its conserved first and last residue. D genes are given only for firm matches. For some rows the clone size is stated as once, few or many, or as a class when expanded; others skip it.

>-|TRBJ2-5|-|TRBV5-1
CASSPQPQGGKETQYF
TGCGCCAGCAGCCCACAGCCTCAGGGGGGAAAAGAGACCCAGTACTTC
>-|TRBJ2-5|-|TRBV11-2
CASSFRGGQGQETQYF
TGTGCCAGCAGCTTCCGGGGGGGACAGGGACAAGAGACCCAGTACTTC
>-|TRBJ2-5|-|TRBV7-9
CASSLGGQRIQETQYF
TGTGCCAGCAGCTTAGGAGGACAGCGAATTCAAGAGACCCAGTACTTC
>-|TRBJ1-2|-|TRBV7-9
CASSKSDGYTF
TGTGCCAGCAGCAAATCCGATGGCTACACCTTC
>-|TRBJ1-1|TRBD1|TRBV2
CASNGQGMEGTEAFF
TGTGCCAGCAACGGACAGGGAATGGAGGGAACTGAAGCTTTCTTT
>-|TRBJ2-4|-|TRBV4-1
CASSPQEILAKNIQYF
TGCGCCAGCAGCCCCCAGGAGATTCTAGCCAAAAACATTCAGTACTTC
>-|TRBJ2-3|TRBD2|TRBV10-3
CAMGQPPGLALPDTQYF
TGTGCCATGGGACAACCCCCGGGACTAGCCCTCCCAGATACGCAGTATTTT
>-|TRBJ1-1|TRBD1|TRBV29-1
CNAQGALVTEAFF
TGCAACGCTCAGGGGGCGCTGGTCACTGAAGCTTTCTTT
>once|TRBJ2-7|TRBD2|TRBV5-1
CASSMGLAGSYEQYF
TGCGCCAGCAGCATGGGACTAGCGGGGTCCTACGAGCAGTACTTC
>-|TRBJ2-1|-|TRBV4-2
CASSQEPSGEQFF
TGTGCCAGCAGCCAAGAGCCCAGCGGGGAGCAGTTCTTC
>-|TRBJ2-7|TRBD1|TRBV10-3
CASGQGASEQYF
TGTGCCAGCGGACAGGGGGCTAGCGAGCAGTACTTC
>few|TRBJ1-2|TRBD1|TRBV6-1
CASRPPGQSYGYTF
TGTGCCAGCAGACCACCGGGACAGAGCTATGGCTACACCTTC
>-|TRBJ2-7|-|TRBV7-2
CASSLASRGPYNEQYF
TGTGCCAGCAGCTTAGCGTCCCGGGGGCCCTACAATGAGCAGTACTTC
>-|TRBJ2-1|TRBD1|TRBV7-9
CASSLGGTGLSYNEQFF
TGTGCCAGCAGCTTAGGGGGGACAGGGCTCTCCTACAATGAGCAGTTCTTC
>once|TRBJ2-7|-|TRBV3-1
CASSRGGPQEAYEQYF
TGTGCCAGCAGCCGCGGCGGGCCCCAGGAGGCATACGAGCAGTACTTC
>-|TRBJ2-1|TRBD1|TRBV4-1
CASSQGIRGPVSYNEQFF
TGCGCCAGCAGCCAAGGAATCAGGGGGCCGGTATCCTACAATGAGCAGTTCTTC
>-|TRBJ2-5|-|TRBV20-1
CSARANQGYQETQYF
TGCAGTGCTAGGGCCAACCAGGGATACCAAGAGACCCAGTACTTC
>-|TRBJ2-3|TRBD2|TRBV4-1
CASSQDSRGDTDTQYF
TGCGCCAGCAGCCAAGATAGCCGGGGGGATACAGATACGCAGTATTTT
>-|TRBJ1-5|TRBD1|TRBV7-2
CASSGRTGDGNQPQHF
TGTGCCAGCAGCGGGCGGACAGGGGACGGCAATCAGCCCCAGCATTTT
>-|TRBJ2-3|-|TRBV20-1
CSARGGNTQYF
TGCAGTGCTAGGGGGGGAAATACGCAGTATTTT
>-|TRBJ1-3|TRBD1|TRBV6-6
CASWTGTGFSGNTIYF
TGTGCCAGTTGGACCGGGACAGGGTTCTCTGGAAACACCATATATTTT
>once|TRBJ1-4|TRBD1|TRBV28
CASSLQGAPNEKLFF
TGTGCCAGCAGCTTACAGGGGGCGCCTAATGAAAAACTGTTTTTT
>-|TRBJ2-7|-|TRBV27
CASRLGFLGGPDYEQYF
TGTGCCAGCCGGCTAGGGTTTTTGGGGGGGCCGGACTACGAGCAGTACTTC
>-|TRBJ1-3|TRBD1|TRBV12-3/TRBV12-4
CASSRRGPGNTIYF
TGTGCCAGCAGCCGCAGGGGGCCTGGAAACACCATATATTTT
>-|TRBJ2-3|-|TRBV12-3/TRBV12-4
CATSGEGGTDTQYF
TGTGCCACGTCAGGGGAAGGGGGAACAGATACGCAGTATTTT
>-|TRBJ2-5|-|TRBV18
CASSPLLEEPNEQYF
TGTGCCAGCTCACCACTGCTGGAAGAACCGAATGAGCAGTACTTC
>-|TRBJ2-5|TRBD1|TRBV6-6
CASSRTGGFEETQYF
TGTGCCAGCAGTAGGACAGGGGGCTTCGAAGAGACCCAGTACTTC
>-|TRBJ2-6|TRBD1|TRBV27
CASSPGDRVLDVLTF
TGTGCCAGCAGTCCCGGCGACAGGGTCCTGGACGTCCTGACTTTC
>few|TRBJ1-1|TRBD1|TRBV20-1
CSVFRQGREAFF
TGCAGTGTTTTCCGACAGGGGCGGGAAGCTTTCTTT
>once|TRBJ1-2|TRBD1|TRBV5-1
CASSNGTGLNYGYTF
TGCGCCAGCAGCAACGGGACAGGGCTTAACTATGGCTACACCTTC
>-|TRBJ1-5|-|TRBV7-8
CASSPAQNQPQHF
TGTGCCAGCAGCCCTGCCCAGAATCAGCCCCAGCATTTT
>-|TRBJ1-4|TRBD1|TRBV2
CASSDQGALGEKLFF
TGTGCCAGCAGTGACCAGGGGGCTTTAGGTGAAAAACTGTTTTTT
>-|TRBJ2-3|-|TRBV3-1
CASSQLGGDTQYF
TGTGCCAGCAGTCAACTTGGGGGAGATACGCAGTATTTT
>-|TRBJ2-3|TRBD1|TRBV5-1
CASSLVGTGDSSSGSTDTQYF
TGCGCCAGCAGCTTGGTTGGGACAGGGGACTCGTCTAGCGGTAGCACAGATACGCAGTATTTT
>few|TRBJ2-4|TRBD2|TRBV10-3
CAISESKASGGGIQYF
TGTGCCATCAGTGAGTCGAAGGCTAGCGGGGGGGGCATTCAGTACTTC
>few|TRBJ1-2|-|TRBV2
CASSEALRGSGYTF
TGTGCCAGCAGTGAAGCGCTTCGGGGCTCTGGCTACACCTTC
>-|TRBJ2-5|TRBD1|TRBV11-3
CASSFTGAQETQYF
TGTGCCAGCAGCTTTACAGGGGCCCAAGAGACCCAGTACTTC
>few|TRBJ2-6|-|TRBV9
CASSVWGTPSGANVLTF
TGTGCCAGCAGCGTATGGGGGACGCCCTCTGGGGCCAACGTCCTGACTTTC
>-|TRBJ1-2|TRBD1|TRBV6-5
CASTRRRDSGYTF
TGTGCCAGCACCAGGCGTAGGGACAGTGGCTACACCTTC
>many|TRBJ1-2|-|TRBV6-5
CASSYDYKSSYGYTF
TGTGCCAGCAGTTACGATTACAAAAGCTCCTATGGCTACACCTTC
>many|TRBJ2-5|-|TRBV7-6
CASSLVASPIGETQYF
TGTGCCAGCAGCTTAGTGGCTAGCCCTATAGGAGAGACCCAGTACTTC
>-|TRBJ2-1|TRBD2|TRBV5-6
CASSPRGGAFYNEQFF
TGTGCCAGCAGCCCACGGGGAGGGGCCTTTTACAATGAGCAGTTCTTC
>-|TRBJ2-3|TRBD2|TRBV20-1
CSASLAGITDTQYF
TGCAGTGCTAGCCTAGCGGGGATCACAGATACGCAGTATTTT
>-|TRBJ1-2|TRBD1|TRBV20-1
CSASRGQGAGNYGYTF
TGCAGTGCTAGCCGAGGACAGGGGGCGGGGAACTATGGCTACACCTTC
>-|TRBJ1-1|-|TRBV20-1
CSAEFMNTEAFF
TGCAGTGCCGAGTTCATGAACACTGAAGCTTTCTTT
>-|TRBJ1-4|TRBD1|TRBV25-1
CASSEYIQGDEKLFF
TGTGCCAGCAGTGAATATATACAGGGGGATGAAAAACTGTTTTTT
>-|TRBJ2-3|-|TRBV15
CATSLGVGDTQYF
TGTGCCACCAGCCTGGGGGTAGGGGATACGCAGTATTTT
>-|TRBJ2-5|-|TRBV4-1
CASLPGWGGQETQYF
TGCGCCAGCCTCCCGGGGTGGGGAGGACAAGAGACCCAGTACTTC
>few|TRBJ1-2|-|TRBV7-9
CASSPSAGNYGYTF
TGTGCCAGCAGCCCCTCGGCGGGTAACTATGGCTACACCTTC